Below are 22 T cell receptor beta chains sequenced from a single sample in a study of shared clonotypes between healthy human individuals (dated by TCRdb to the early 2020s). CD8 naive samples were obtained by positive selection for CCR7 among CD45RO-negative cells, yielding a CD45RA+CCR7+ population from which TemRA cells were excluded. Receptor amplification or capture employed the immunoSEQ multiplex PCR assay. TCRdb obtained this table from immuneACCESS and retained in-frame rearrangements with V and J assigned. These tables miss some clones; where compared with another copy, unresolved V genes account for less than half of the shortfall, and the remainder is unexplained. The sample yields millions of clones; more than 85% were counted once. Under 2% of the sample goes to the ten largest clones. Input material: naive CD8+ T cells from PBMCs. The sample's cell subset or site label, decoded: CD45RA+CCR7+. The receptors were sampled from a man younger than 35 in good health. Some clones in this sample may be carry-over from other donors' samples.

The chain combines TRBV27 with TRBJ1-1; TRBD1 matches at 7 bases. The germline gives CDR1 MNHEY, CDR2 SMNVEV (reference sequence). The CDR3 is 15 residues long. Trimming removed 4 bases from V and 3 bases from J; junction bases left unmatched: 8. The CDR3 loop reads CASSSGGDGYTEAFF. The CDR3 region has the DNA TGTGCCAGCAGTTCAGGGGGGGATGGGTACACTGAAGCTTTCTTT.

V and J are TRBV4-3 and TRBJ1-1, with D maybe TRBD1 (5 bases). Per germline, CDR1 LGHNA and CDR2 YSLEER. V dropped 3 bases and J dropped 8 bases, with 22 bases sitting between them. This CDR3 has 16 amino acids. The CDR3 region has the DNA TGCGCCAGCAGCCAGGACCGTTACTCAGGGAGGAGGGAAGCTTTCTTT. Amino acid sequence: CASSQDRYSGRREAFF.

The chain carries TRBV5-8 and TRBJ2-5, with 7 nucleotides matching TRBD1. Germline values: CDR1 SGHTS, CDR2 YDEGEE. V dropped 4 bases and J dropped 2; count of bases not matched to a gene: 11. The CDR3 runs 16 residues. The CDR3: CASSKTGQSLQETQYF. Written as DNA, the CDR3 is TGTGCCAGCAGCAAAACGGGACAGTCCCTTCAAGAGACCCAGTACTTC.

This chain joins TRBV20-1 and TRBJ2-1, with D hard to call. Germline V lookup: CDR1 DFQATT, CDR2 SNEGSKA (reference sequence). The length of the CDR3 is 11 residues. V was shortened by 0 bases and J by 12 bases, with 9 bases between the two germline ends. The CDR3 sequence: CSARDLVSQFF. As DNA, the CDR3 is TGCAGTGCTAGAGACCTAGTTTCGCAGTTCTTC.

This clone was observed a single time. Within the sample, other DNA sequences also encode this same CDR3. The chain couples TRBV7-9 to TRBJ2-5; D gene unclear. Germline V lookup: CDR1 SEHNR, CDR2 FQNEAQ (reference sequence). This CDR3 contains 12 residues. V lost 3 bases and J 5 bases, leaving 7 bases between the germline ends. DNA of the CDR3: TGTGCCAGCAGCTTCGCAGCCGAGACCCAGTACTTC. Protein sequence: CASSFAAETQYF.

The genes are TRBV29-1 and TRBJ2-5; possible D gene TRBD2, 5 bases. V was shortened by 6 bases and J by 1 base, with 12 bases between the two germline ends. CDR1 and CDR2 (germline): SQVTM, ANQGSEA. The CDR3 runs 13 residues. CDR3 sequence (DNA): TGCAGCGTGGGGTCGGGGTTCCAAGAGACCCAGTACTTC. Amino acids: CSVGSGFQETQYF.

Here the CDR3 DNA reads TGCAGCGTTGGGGTAGGGTCCTTCTACGAGCAGTACTTC. Translation: CSVGVGSFYEQYF. The J gene is TRBJ2-7, the V gene TRBV29-1; D not certain. Trimming shortened V by 4 bases and J by 3 bases, and 13 bases separated the two germline ends. From germline, CDR1 is SQVTM and CDR2 ANQGSEA. The CDR3 sequence is 13 residues long.

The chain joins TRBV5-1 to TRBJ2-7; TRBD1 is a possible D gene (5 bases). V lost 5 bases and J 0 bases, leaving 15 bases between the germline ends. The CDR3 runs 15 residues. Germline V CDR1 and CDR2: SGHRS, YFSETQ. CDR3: CASREGQGFSYEQYF. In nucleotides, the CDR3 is TGCGCCAGCAGGGAAGGTCAGGGCTTCTCCTACGAGCAGTACTTC.

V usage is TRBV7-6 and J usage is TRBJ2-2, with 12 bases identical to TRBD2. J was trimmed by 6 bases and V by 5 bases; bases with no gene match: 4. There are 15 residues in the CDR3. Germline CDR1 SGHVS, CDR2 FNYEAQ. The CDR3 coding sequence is TGTGCCAGCAGCCGGACTAGCGGGACTGCCGGGGAGCTGTTTTTT. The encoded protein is CASSRTSGTAGELFF.

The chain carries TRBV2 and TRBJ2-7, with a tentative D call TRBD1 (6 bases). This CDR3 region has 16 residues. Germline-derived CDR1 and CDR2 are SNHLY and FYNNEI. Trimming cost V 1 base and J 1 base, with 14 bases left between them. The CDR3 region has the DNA TGTGCCAGCAGTGAAGGGACGGGACACCCATCCTACGAGCAGTACTTC. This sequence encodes CASSEGTGHPSYEQYF.

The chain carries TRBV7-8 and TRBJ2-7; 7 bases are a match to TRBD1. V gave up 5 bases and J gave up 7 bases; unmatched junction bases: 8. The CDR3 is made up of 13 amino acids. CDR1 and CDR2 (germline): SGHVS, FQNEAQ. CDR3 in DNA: TGTGCCAGCAGCAGAGGACAGGACCAGGAGCAGTACTTC. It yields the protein CASSRGQDQEQYF. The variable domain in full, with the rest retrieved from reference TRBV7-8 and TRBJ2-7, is GAGVSQSPRYKVAKRGQDVALRCDPISGHVSLFWYQQALGQGPEFLTYFQNEAQLDKSGLPSDRFFAERPEGSVSTLKIQRTQQEDSAVYLCASSRGQDQEQYFGPGTRLTVT.

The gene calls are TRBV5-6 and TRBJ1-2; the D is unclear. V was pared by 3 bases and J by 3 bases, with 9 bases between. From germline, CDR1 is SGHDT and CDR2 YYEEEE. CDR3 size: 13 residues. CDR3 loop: CASSYPRYYGYTF. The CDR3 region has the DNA TGTGCCAGCAGCTACCCAAGGTACTATGGCTACACCTTC.

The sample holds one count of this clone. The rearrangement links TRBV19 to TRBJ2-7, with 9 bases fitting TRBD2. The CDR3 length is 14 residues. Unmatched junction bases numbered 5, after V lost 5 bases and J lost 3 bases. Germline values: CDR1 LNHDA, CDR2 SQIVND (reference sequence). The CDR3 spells CASSPLAGYYEQYF. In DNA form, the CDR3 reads TGTGCCAGTAGTCCCCTAGCGGGGTACTACGAGCAGTACTTC.

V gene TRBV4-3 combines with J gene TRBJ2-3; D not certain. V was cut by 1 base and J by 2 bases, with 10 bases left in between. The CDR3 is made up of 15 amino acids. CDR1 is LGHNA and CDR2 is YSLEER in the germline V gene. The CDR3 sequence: CASSQALGTTDTQYF. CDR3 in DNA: TGCGCCAGCAGCCAAGCTCTAGGAACCACAGATACGCAGTATTTT.

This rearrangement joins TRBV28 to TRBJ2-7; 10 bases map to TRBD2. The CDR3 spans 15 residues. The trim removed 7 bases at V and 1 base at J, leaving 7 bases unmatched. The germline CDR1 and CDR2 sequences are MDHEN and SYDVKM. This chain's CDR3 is CASKHLAGVSYEQYF. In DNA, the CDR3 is TGTGCCAGCAAGCATCTAGCGGGGGTGTCCTACGAGCAGTACTTC.

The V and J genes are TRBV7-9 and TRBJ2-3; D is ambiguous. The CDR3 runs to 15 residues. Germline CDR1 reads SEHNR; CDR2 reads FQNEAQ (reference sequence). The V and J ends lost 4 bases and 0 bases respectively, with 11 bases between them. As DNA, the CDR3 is TGTGCCAGCAGCTACACCGGGTTCAGCACAGATACGCAGTATTTT. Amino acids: CASSYTGFSTDTQYF.

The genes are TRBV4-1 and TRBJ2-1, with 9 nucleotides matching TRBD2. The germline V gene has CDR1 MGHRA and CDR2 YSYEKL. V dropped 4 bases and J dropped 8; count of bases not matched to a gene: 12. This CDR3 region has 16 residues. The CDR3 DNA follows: TGCGCCAGCAGCCCGGAGGGTAGCGGGAGTAGGGATGAGCAGTTCTTC. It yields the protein CASSPEGSGSRDEQFF.

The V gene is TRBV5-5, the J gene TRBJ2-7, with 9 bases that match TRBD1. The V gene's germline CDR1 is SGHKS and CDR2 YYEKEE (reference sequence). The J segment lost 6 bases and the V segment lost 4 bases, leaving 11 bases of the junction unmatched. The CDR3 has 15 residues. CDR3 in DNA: TGTGCCAGCAGCAGACAGGACAGGGGACCCCTCGAGCAGTACTTC. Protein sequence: CASSRQDRGPLEQYF.

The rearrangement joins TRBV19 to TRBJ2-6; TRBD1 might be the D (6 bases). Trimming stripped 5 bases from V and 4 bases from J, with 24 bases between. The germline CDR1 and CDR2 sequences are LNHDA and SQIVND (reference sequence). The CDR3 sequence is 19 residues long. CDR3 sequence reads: CASSVGPQGGWSGANVLTF. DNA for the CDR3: TGTGCCAGTAGTGTCGGCCCACAGGGCGGCTGGTCGGGGGCCAACGTCCTGACTTTC.

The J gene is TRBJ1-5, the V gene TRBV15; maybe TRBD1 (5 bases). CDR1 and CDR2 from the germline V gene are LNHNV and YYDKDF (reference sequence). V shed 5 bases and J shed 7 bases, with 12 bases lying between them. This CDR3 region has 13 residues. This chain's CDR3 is CATSGRVEQPQHF. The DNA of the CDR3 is TGTGCCACCAGCGGCAGGGTGGAGCAGCCCCAGCATTTT.

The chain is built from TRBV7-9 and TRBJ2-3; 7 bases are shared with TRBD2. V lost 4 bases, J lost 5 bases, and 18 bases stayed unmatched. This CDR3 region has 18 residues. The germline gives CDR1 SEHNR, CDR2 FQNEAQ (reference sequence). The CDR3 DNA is TGTGCCAGCAGCTGGGGTGCAAGGGTAGGGAGGGCCCAAGATACGCAGTATTTT. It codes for CASSWGARVGRAQDTQYF.

CDR3 DNA sequence: TGTGCCAGCAGTTTTTACTCCGGGGGGGACGAGCAGTACTTC. Its protein product is CASSFYSGGDEQYF. The gene calls are TRBV6-5 and TRBJ2-7; 8 positions match TRBD2. Germline CDR1 and CDR2: MNHEY and SVGAGI. The CDR3 is 14 residues long. The J segment lost 5 bases and the V segment lost 4 bases, leaving 7 bases of the junction unmatched.